The TCR beta chain under discussion was sequenced for a study of CD8+CD57+ T cells in acquired aplastic anemia. Germline V gives CDR1 SGHAT, CDR2 FQDESV (reference sequence). The CDR3 length is 19 residues. CDR3 and TCR beta VDJ profiling relied on a genomic DNA template. TCRdb re-called the reads through MiXCR, storing one row per CDR3 protein. The sample lists 55,000 to 80,000 distinct CDR3 sequences, 50% to 55% occurring once. Note on this clonotype: The junction departs from germline at one end; a sequencing error may be responsible.

The V and J genes are TRBV11-1 and TRBJ2-1; TRBD2 aligns across 13 bases. Sequencing was carried out using sorted CD4+, CD8+, or CD8+CD57+ T cells (not recorded which) from PBMCs. The clonotype originates from a human donor in good health, serving as a control. CDR3: CASVEGLAGATSSHNEQFF. The DNA of the CDR3 is TGTGCCAGCGTTGAAGGACTAGCGGGGGCTACGAGCTCCCACAATGAGCAGTTCTTC.